The next 26 T cell receptor beta chains were all read from a single sample in a study of blood T cell repertoires in COVID-19. Sequencing was performed with immunoSEQ multiplex PCR; in TCRdb, only in-frame clones are kept and a portion is missing. The sample includes roughly 410,000 clones, about 88% of them seen just once. The sample consisted of peripheral blood. These receptors were obtained from a woman aged 40-49 years with COVID-19, enrolled during active disease.

The chain links TRBV20-1 to TRBJ1-6; TRBD1 matches at 7 bases. The germline CDR1 and CDR2 sequences are DFQATT and SNEGSKA (reference sequence). The CDR3 has 16 residues. V shed 3 bases and J 7 bases; nucleotides not matched to a gene: 12. In nucleotides, the CDR3 is TGCAGTGCTAGTCTGGTTCCGGGACAGCCCAATTCACCCCTCCACTTT. Protein sequence: CSASLVPGQPNSPLHF.

In its sample, this clone was seen once. The chain combines TRBV6-1 with TRBJ2-2, with unresolved D. The CDR3 extends over 18 amino acids. The V and J ends lost 0 bases and 6 bases respectively, with 20 bases between them. Germline V gene data show CDR1 as MNHNS and CDR2 as SASEGT. CDR3 in amino acids: CASSEAQASFTNPGELFF. The CDR3 bases are TGTGCCAGCAGTGAAGCGCAGGCCTCGTTCACCAACCCCGGGGAGCTGTTTTTT.

This rearrangement joins TRBV19 to TRBJ1-5, with 10 bases aligning to TRBD1. Trimming cost V 5 bases and J 1 base; bases outside gene matches: 2. Germline V gene lookup returns CDR1 LNHDA and CDR2 SQIVND (reference sequence). This CDR3 is built from 15 residues. DNA for the CDR3: TGTGCCAGTAGTGGGGGACAGGGGAGCAATCAGCCCCAGCATTTT. This encodes CASSGGQGSNQPQHF.

The CDR3 sequence is CASSTGTGGRQPQHF. The CDR3 bases are TGTGCCAGCAGCACCGGGACAGGGGGTCGTCAGCCCCAGCATTTT. V and J are TRBV9 and TRBJ1-5; 11 bases are a match to TRBD1. Germline CDR1 and CDR2: SGDLS and YYNGEE. With 4 bases clipped from V and 6 bases from J, the junction kept 6 bases outside the gene matches. This CDR3 region has 15 residues.

Here the CDR3 DNA reads TGTGCCAGCAACGTAGCGGGAGGCCAAAACATTCAGTACTTC. It translates to CASNVAGGQNIQYF. The J gene is TRBJ2-4, the V gene TRBV28, with 10 nucleotides matching TRBD2. Germline values: CDR1 MDHEN, CDR2 SYDVKM. Trimming took 7 bases from V and 5 from J; bases not matched to a gene: 5. This CDR3 comprises 14 residues.

A few counts support this clone. This chain uses TRBV7-2 with TRBJ1-4; D not resolved. Germline assignment: CDR1 SGHTA and CDR2 FQGNSA. Trimming left V 2 bases short and J 10 bases short, with 8 bases between. The CDR3 has 12 amino acids. CDR3 nucleotide sequence: TGTGCCAGCAGCTTACGGGAGGGAAAACTGTTTTTT. It yields the protein CASSLREGKLFF.

This clone was found once. The genes are TRBV5-1 and TRBJ1-1; D call uncertain. Trimming cost V 1 base and J 1 base, with 8 bases left between them. Germline loops: CDR1 SGHRS, CDR2 YFSETQ. This CDR3 comprises 14 residues. The CDR3 DNA sequence: TGCGCCAGCAGCTTGTCCGGGTCGAACACTGAAGCTTTCTTT. This codes for CASSLSGSNTEAFF.

J is TRBJ1-1 and V is TRBV30; no definite D call. The CDR3 spans 13 residues. V lost 2 bases, J lost 6 bases, and 13 bases lay in between. The V gene's germline CDR1 is GTSNPN and CDR2 SVGIG (reference sequence). CDR3 DNA: TGTGCCTGGAGTAGTACCCTGGAGTCTGAAGCTTTCTTT. It translates to CAWSSTLESEAFF.

In its sample, this clone was seen once. CDR3 sequence: CASSGTGIGNQPQHF. DNA of the CDR3: TGTGCCAGCAGCGGTACAGGTATAGGGAATCAGCCCCAGCATTTT. The chain joins TRBV11-2 to TRBJ1-5, with a weak D call TRBD1 (5 bases). The length of the CDR3 is 15 residues. Germline V gene data show CDR1 as SGHAT and CDR2 as FQNNGV. Trimming took 5 bases from V and 4 from J, leaving 15 bases between them.

The table lists this clone with a count of one. This chain links TRBV5-8 with TRBJ1-5; perhaps TRBD1 as D (5 bases). V shed 3 bases and J shed 6 bases, with 10 bases lying between them. Germline CDR1 SGHTS, CDR2 YDEGEE. This CDR3 spans 13 amino acids. CDR3 in amino acids: CASSSKDSQPQHF. The CDR3 coding sequence is TGTGCCAGCAGCTCGAAAGACAGTCAGCCCCAGCATTTT.

This clone was found once. The chain carries TRBV4-3 and TRBJ1-5, with 7 bases fitting TRBD1. This CDR3 has 14 amino acids. Germline CDR1 LGHNA, CDR2 YSLEER. After removal of 3 bases from V and 5 bases from J, the junction contained 4 bases not matched to a gene. The CDR3 region has the DNA TGCGCCAGCAGCCAGGGACAGATACATCAGCCCCAGCATTTT. Translation: CASSQGQIHQPQHF.

The CDR3: CASGLAVLGEQYF. The CDR3 nucleotides read TGTGCCAGCGGGCTAGCGGTCTTAGGCGAGCAGTACTTC. The rearrangement uses TRBV6-5 and TRBJ2-7, with 7 bases fitting TRBD2. Germline trimming cut 8 bases from V and 6 bases from J; bases unmatched to any gene: 10. Germline V gene lookup returns CDR1 MNHEY and CDR2 SVGAGI. This CDR3 is built from 13 residues.

The rearrangement links TRBV15 to TRBJ2-2, with a weak D call TRBD2 (6 bases). V gave up 3 bases and J gave up 4 bases, with 15 bases separating them. The CDR3 runs to 16 residues. From germline, CDR1 is LNHNV and CDR2 YYDKDF (reference sequence). CDR3 region: CATSRGTPEGTGELFF. In DNA form, the CDR3 reads TGTGCCACCAGCAGGGGGACTCCTGAGGGCACCGGGGAGCTGTTTTTT.

Regarding this clone: Other DNA sequences from this sample encode an identical CDR3 as well. The chain uses TRBV5-4 and TRBJ1-4; 11 bases line up with TRBD1. The V gene end was trimmed by 4 bases and the J gene end by 5 bases; junction bases not matched to a gene: 4. The CDR3 extends over 15 amino acids. Germline CDR1 is SGHNT and CDR2 is YYREEE (reference sequence). The CDR3 here is CASSPDRGRNEKLFF. Written as DNA, the CDR3 is TGTGCCAGCAGCCCGGACAGGGGGCGGAATGAAAAACTGTTTTTT.

The chain is built from TRBV6-5 and TRBJ2-2; TRBD1 agrees at 9 bases. CDR3 size: 15 residues. V gave up 6 bases and J gave up 4 bases; unmatched junction bases: 6. CDR1 and CDR2 (germline): MNHEY, SVGAGI. The CDR3 bases are TGTGCCAGCAGCCGGACAGGGGTTGCCACCGGGGAGCTGTTTTTT. This codes for CASSRTGVATGELFF.

The gene calls are TRBV4-3 and TRBJ1-1; 12 bases are shared with TRBD1. The CDR3 spans 13 residues. Germline loops: CDR1 LGHNA, CDR2 YSLEER. The J segment lost 9 bases and the V segment lost 3 bases, leaving 2 bases of the junction unmatched. In DNA, the CDR3 is TGCGCCAGCAGCCAGGGACAGGGGGCGAAAGCTTTCTTT. Translation: CASSQGQGAKAFF.

This rearrangement joins TRBV30 to TRBJ2-1; tentatively, D is TRBD2 (6 bases). The germline gives CDR1 GTSNPN, CDR2 SVGIG (reference sequence). V gave up 1 base and J gave up 7 bases, with 14 bases separating them. CDR3 length equals 14 residues. Here the CDR3 DNA reads TGTGCCTGGAGTGCAGGAGACCGGGGGAATGAGCAGTTCTTC. Protein sequence: CAWSAGDRGNEQFF.

The chain recombines TRBV4-3 with TRBJ1-3; TRBD1 aligns across 9 bases. The J segment lost 4 bases and the V segment lost 1 base, leaving 2 bases of the junction unmatched. Germline values: CDR1 LGHNA, CDR2 YSLEER. The CDR3 sequence is 15 residues long. The CDR3 DNA is TGCGCCAGCAGCCAAGGCGGGACAGGGGGAAACACCATATATTTT. Translated, it gives CASSQGGTGGNTIYF.

The chain combines TRBV7-3 with TRBJ2-6; 7 nucleotides agree with TRBD1. CDR1 and CDR2 (germline): SGHTA, FQGTGA. The CDR3 length is 18 residues. V was pared by 4 bases and J by 0 bases, with 9 bases of the junction left unmatched. The CDR3: CASSSLTGQASGANVLTF. The CDR3 coding sequence is TGTGCCAGCAGCTCCTTGACAGGGCAAGCCTCTGGGGCCAACGTCCTGACTTTC.

This chain connects TRBV28 to TRBJ1-1, with a tentative D call TRBD1 (5 bases). There are 16 residues in the CDR3. The germline gives CDR1 MDHEN, CDR2 SYDVKM. V gave up 7 bases and J gave up 1 base, with 19 bases separating them. CDR3 loop: CASTLERSGRNTEAFF. DNA of the CDR3: TGTGCCAGCACCTTAGAGCGTTCAGGGCGGAACACTGAAGCTTTCTTT.

The rearrangement links TRBV28 to TRBJ1-2; D is uncertain. Trimming cost V 4 bases and J 8 bases, with 8 bases left between them. Germline V lookup: CDR1 MDHEN, CDR2 SYDVKM. The CDR3 has 11 residues. The CDR3 sequence: CASSSAGGYTF. As DNA, the CDR3 is TGTGCCAGCAGTTCCGCGGGGGGCTACACCTTC.

This rearrangement joins TRBV7-9 to TRBJ2-3; a weak D match, TRBD2 (7 bases). The CDR3 is 14 amino acids. CDR1 and CDR2 from the germline V gene are SEHNR and FQNEAQ (reference sequence). The germline V and J ends were trimmed by 8 bases and 0 bases, with 12 bases remaining between them. CDR3 nucleotides: TGTGCCAGCTTGGGGGGGCATAGCACAGATACGCAGTATTTT. This codes for CASLGGHSTDTQYF.

This clone appeared once. The chain couples TRBV5-4 to TRBJ2-2, with D perhaps matching TRBD1 (5 bases). CDR1 is SGHNT and CDR2 is YYREEE in the germline V gene (reference sequence). V lost 0 bases and J lost 2, with 8 bases in between. This CDR3 comprises 15 residues. CDR3 loop: CASSLVQGNTGELFF. The CDR3 DNA reads TGTGCCAGCAGCTTGGTTCAGGGTAACACCGGGGAGCTGTTTTTT.

V usage is TRBV28 and J usage is TRBJ1-2; TRBD1 matches 9 bases. The CDR3 runs to 14 residues. V lost 6 bases, J lost 3 bases, and 5 bases stayed unmatched. The V gene's germline CDR1 is MDHEN and CDR2 SYDVKM. The CDR3: CASRLQGADYGYTF. CDR3 DNA sequence: TGTGCCAGCAGGTTACAGGGGGCGGACTATGGCTACACCTTC.

The V call is TRBV9, the J call TRBJ1-3; 7 bases match TRBD1. The CDR3 consists of 15 residues. Germline V CDR1 and CDR2: SGDLS, YYNGEE. Germline trimming cut 3 bases from V and 0 bases from J; bases unmatched to any gene: 3. DNA of the CDR3: TGTGCCAGCAGCGGGACAGGCCTCTCTGGAAACACCATATATTTT. This encodes CASSGTGLSGNTIYF.

This sequence joins TRBV9 and TRBJ1-4; D ambiguous. The CDR3 contains 16 residues. Germline V gene data show CDR1 as SGDLS and CDR2 as YYNGEE. V lost 0 bases and J lost 0, with 9 bases in between. The CDR3 nucleotides read TGTGCCAGCAGCGTAGCGCCGGTTGCAACTAATGAAAAACTGTTTTTT. Translating it yields CASSVAPVATNEKLFF.